These 10 T cell receptor beta chains came from one sample sequenced in a study of regulatory T cells in long-lasting Graves disease. Relying on iRepertoire HTBI primers and Arm-PCR of CDR3 regions, the team built TCR beta libraries. TCRdb re-called the multiplex PCR reads with MiXCR, one entry per CDR3 protein. Among more than 300,000 distinct CDR3 sequences listed, 12% were seen once. Time point in this sample: newly diagnosed GD, antithyroid drugs for less than 3 months. PBMC RNA was the source of the TCR library. The same sample was also studied in work on T cells in Graves' hyperthyroidism and ophthalmopathy.

The source material was peripheral blood mononuclear cells (PBMCs), sampled at new diagnosis, from a patient treated with antithyroid drugs. All receptors come from a woman between 18 and 29 years old with Graves disease.

The sample holds many counts of this clonotype. This sequence joins TRBV6-2 or TRBV6-3 and TRBJ1-2, with a weak D call TRBD1 (6 bases). CDR3 size: 15 residues. V dropped 2 bases and J dropped 7 bases, with 17 bases sitting between them. Germline lookup yields CDR1 MNHEY and CDR2 SVGEGT. CDR3 nucleotides: TGTGCCAGCAGTTACCCCCGGCAGGGGCCGCCTGGCTACACCTTC. As protein: CASSYPRQGPPGYTF.

The sample holds a few counts of this clonotype. This chain uses TRBV6-2 or TRBV6-3 with TRBJ1-1, with a possible D match to TRBD1 (6 bases). This CDR3 is 15 amino acids long. CDR1 MNHEY and CDR2 SVGEGT come from the germline V gene. V lost 4 bases and J 5 bases, leaving 17 bases between the germline ends. CDR3 protein: CASSSPYRAPTEAFF. CDR3 in DNA: TGTGCCAGCAGTTCTCCTTACAGGGCCCCTACTGAAGCTTTCTTT.

This chain links TRBV9 with TRBJ1-6; D is unresolved. The CDR3 has 16 residues. V lost 0 bases and J 4 bases, leaving 11 bases between the germline ends. CDR1 and CDR2 from the germline V gene are SGDLS and YYNGEE. DNA for the CDR3: TGTGCCAGCAGCGTAGAGGAAGGGCCATATAATTCACCCCTCCACTTT. This encodes CASSVEEGPYNSPLHF.

This clonotype was counted many times. The chain uses TRBV11-2 and TRBJ2-2; 9 nucleotides match TRBD1. Germline CDR1 and CDR2: SGHAT and FQNNGV. V was pared by 1 base and J by 1 base, with 4 bases of the junction left unmatched. CDR3 length: 17 residues. The CDR3 reads CASSLAVGQGNTGELFF. The CDR3 bases are TGTGCCAGCAGCTTAGCCGTGGGACAGGGGAACACCGGGGAGCTGTTTTTT.

This clonotype appeared many times. The V and J genes are TRBV7-2 and TRBJ2-7, with a possible D match to TRBD2 (5 bases). Trimming cost V 5 bases and J 4 bases, with 15 bases left between them. Germline V gene lookup returns CDR1 SGHTA and CDR2 FQGNSA. This CDR3 is built from 14 residues. The CDR3 sequence is CASSRRGGNYEQYV. The DNA for the CDR3 is TGTGCCAGCAGCCGTCGGGGTGGCAATTACGAGCAGTACGTC.

This clonotype was detected ten times or more. This chain joins TRBV12-3 or TRBV12-4 and TRBJ2-3; maybe TRBD2 (5 bases). The CDR3 runs 15 residues. Trimming pared 5 bases from V and 1 base from J, leaving 13 bases between. DNA for the CDR3: TGTGCCAGCAGTCTAACTAGTTACCGCACAGATACGCAGTATTTT. Its protein is CASSLTSYRTDTQYF.

This clonotype occurred many times. This chain's CDR3 is CASSLDTGHAGTEAFF. Here the CDR3 DNA reads TGCGCCAGCAGCTTGGATACAGGACACGCCGGGACTGAAGCTTTCTTT. The chain recombines TRBV5-1 with TRBJ1-1; the D gene is possibly TRBD1 (5 bases). Per germline, CDR1 SGHRS and CDR2 YFSETQ. V lost 0 bases and J lost 5, with 17 bases in between. This CDR3 is 16 amino acids long.

In this sample, this clonotype turned up many times. CDR3 DNA sequence: TGTGCCAGCAGTTTTATCGGAAAGACAGGGAACAATGAGCAGTTCTTC. Translating gives CASSFIGKTGNNEQFF. The chain joins TRBV28 to TRBJ2-1; 7 nucleotides line up with TRBD1. The V and J ends lost 3 bases and 5 bases, in that order; junction bases with no gene match: 10. The CDR3 totals 16 residues. Germline lookup yields CDR1 MDHEN and CDR2 SYDVKM.

This clonotype showed up just a few times. The V and J genes are TRBV2 and TRBJ2-5; D gene ambiguous. The ends were cut back, 4 bases at V and 5 bases at J, with 11 bases in the middle. Germline CDR1 reads SNHLY; CDR2 reads FYNNEI. CDR3 length equals 13 residues. The CDR3 coding sequence is TGTGCCAGCAGTGTGGGCAGACCGGAGACCCAGTACTTC. Amino acid sequence: CASSVGRPETQYF.

This clonotype came up many times. The rearrangement links TRBV6-2 or TRBV6-3 to TRBJ2-5, with 9 nucleotides matching TRBD1. This CDR3 has 16 residues. The ends lost 7 bases at V and 4 bases at J; junction bases unmatched: 13. Germline V gives CDR1 MNHEY, CDR2 SVGEGT. The CDR3 DNA sequence: TGTGCCAGCAACGAACGATGGACAGGGGTTGGAGAGACCCAGTACTTC. As protein: CASNERWTGVGETQYF.